This T cell receptor (beta chain) was identified during a study of pediatric ulcerative colitis. Profiling relied on immunoSEQ multiplex PCR, and the TCRdb table lists in-frame clones only, not all of them. The data contain roughly 49,000 clones, 78% of them seen just once; the ten biggest clones take up more than 3.5%. A note on this clone: Its antigen is as yet unknown.

One to two pinch biopsies were taken from the rectum during colonoscopy. Ulcerative colitis patients received no immunosuppressive medication before the diagnostic colonoscopy. Study-wide findings and caveats: A couple of rectal CDR3 clonotypes occurred in all ulcerative colitis patients. Blood samples from a couple of patients yielded substantially fewer templates and were excluded from blood-rectal overlap analysis. Repertoires came from total lymphocyte DNA, so rare subsets like regulatory T cells may be missed.

The sample taken for sequencing was gut tissue. This clonotype was obtained from a girl under 18 with moderate ulcerative colitis.

CDR3 sequence reads: CASSSTDGFYSNQPQHF. The CDR3 DNA is TGTGCCAGCAGTTCCACGGACGGATTCTATAGCAATCAGCCCCAGCATTTT. The chain couples TRBV28 to TRBJ1-5, with D unresolved. Trimming took off 4 bases at V and 0 bases at J, with 16 bases between the two ends. The CDR3 extends over 17 amino acids. Germline V CDR1 and CDR2: MDHEN, SYDVKM. The variable domain in full, completed from reference TRBV28 and TRBJ1-5, reads DVKVTQSSRYLVKRTGEKVFLECVQDMDHENMFWYRQDPGLGLRLIYFSYDVKMKEKGDIPEGYSVSREKKERFSLILESASTNQTSMYLCASSSTDGFYSNQPQHFGDGTRLSIL.